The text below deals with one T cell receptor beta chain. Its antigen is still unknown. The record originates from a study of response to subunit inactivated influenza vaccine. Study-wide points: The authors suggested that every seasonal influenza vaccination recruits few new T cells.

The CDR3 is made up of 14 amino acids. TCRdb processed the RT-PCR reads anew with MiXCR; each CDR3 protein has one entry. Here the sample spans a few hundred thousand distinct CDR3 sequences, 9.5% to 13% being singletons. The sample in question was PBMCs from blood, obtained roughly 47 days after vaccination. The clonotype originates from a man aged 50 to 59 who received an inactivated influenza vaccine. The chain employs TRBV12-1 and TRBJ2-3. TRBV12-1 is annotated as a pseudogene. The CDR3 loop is CASSVRVLGDTQYF. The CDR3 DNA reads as TGTGCCAGCAGCGTTCGGGTTCTCGGGGATACGCAGTATTTT.